The 8 T cell receptor beta chains below were found in one sample sequenced in a study of metastatic and nonmetastatic thyroid tumors. TCRdb reassembled clones from the PCR reads with MiXCR. The table lists tens of thousands of clones, approximately 24% of them singletons, with around 3% in the top ten. There were no patients who had received any treatment before thyroid surgery. Sequenced material: blood. These receptors came from a male donor with papillary thyroid cancer or a benign thyroid nodule (not recorded which). Some clones in this sample may be carry-over from other donors' samples.

This clone was seen ten or more times. V is TRBV2 and J is TRBJ2-2; 7 bases are a match to TRBD2. The V segment lost 7 bases and the J segment 0 bases; nucleotides outside the gene matches: 5. Germline CDR1 is SNHLY and CDR2 is FYNNEI. The CDR3 contains 15 residues. CDR3 sequence (DNA): TGTGCCAGCAATTTAGCGGGCGCGAACACCGGGGAGCTGTTTTTT. Translated, it gives CASNLAGANTGELFF.

This sequence joins TRBV19 and TRBJ2-1, with D possibly TRBD2 on 6 matching bases. V lost 3 bases, J lost 2 bases, and 23 bases lay in between. Germline loops: CDR1 LNHDA, CDR2 SQIVND (reference sequence). The CDR3 extends over 19 amino acids. CDR3 sequence: CASSMRRSRDSGAYNEQFF. The CDR3, as DNA: TGTGCCAGTAGTATGCGCCGGAGTAGAGATAGCGGAGCCTACAATGAGCAGTTCTTC.

The rearrangement joins TRBV11-1 to TRBJ1-6; the D gene is possibly TRBD1 (5 bases). This CDR3 spans 15 amino acids. Trimming stripped 0 bases from V and 7 bases from J, with 10 bases between. Germline loops: CDR1 SGHAT, CDR2 FQDESV (reference sequence). CDR3 loop: CASSLAGTENSPLHF. CDR3 nucleotide sequence: TGTGCCAGCAGCTTAGCGGGGACTGAGAATTCACCCCTCCACTTT. The variable domain in full, completed from reference TRBV11-1 and TRBJ1-6, reads EAEVAQSPRYKITEKSQAVAFWCDPISGHATLYWYRQILGQGPELLVQFQDESVVDDSQLPKDRFSAERLKGVDSTLKIQPAELGDSAMYLCASSLAGTENSPLHFGNGTRLTVT.

The sample holds many counts of this clone. The gene calls are TRBV6-1 and TRBJ2-2, with TRBD2 identical over 13 bases. The V gene end was trimmed by 5 bases and the J gene end by 6 bases; junction bases not matched to a gene: 6. Germline V gene data show CDR1 as MNHNS and CDR2 as SASEGT. CDR3 length: 16 residues. The CDR3 here is CASSSPTSGRAGELFF. CDR3 DNA sequence: TGTGCCAGCAGTTCACCCACTAGCGGGAGGGCCGGGGAGCTGTTTTTT.

The chain is built from TRBV7-9 and TRBJ2-1; D is possibly TRBD1 (5 bases). Germline CDR1 is SEHNR and CDR2 is FQNEAQ (reference sequence). The CDR3 runs to 14 residues. V shed 6 bases and J shed 6 bases, with 15 bases lying between them. The CDR3 reads CASSPGFGINEQFF. Written as DNA, the CDR3 is TGTGCCAGCAGTCCAGGGTTCGGCATCAATGAGCAGTTCTTC. Full variable domain (rest looked up from reference TRBV7-9 and TRBJ2-1): DTGVSQNPRHKITKRGQNVTFRCDPISEHNRLYWYRQTLGQGPEFLTYFQNEAQLEKSRLLSDRFSAERPKGSFSTLEIQRTEQGDSAMYLCASSPGFGINEQFFGPGTRLTVL.

This clone has ten or more counts. The rearrangement uses TRBV25-1 and TRBJ2-7; 10 bases map to TRBD1. Per the germline V gene, CDR1 is MGHDK and CDR2 is SYGVNS. This CDR3 has 15 residues. V dropped 1 base and J dropped 5; count of bases not matched to a gene: 5. For the CDR3, the DNA is TGTGCCAGCAGTGAATTGCTGACAGGGGGCGACGAGCAGTACTTC. It is translated as CASSELLTGGDEQYF.

The sample holds many counts of this clone. A single base separates this from a much larger clone, so it may be a read error. This same CDR3 is encoded by further DNA sequences in the sample. This chain joins TRBV2 and TRBJ2-2, with D possibly being TRBD2 (5 bases). This CDR3 has 16 residues. CDR1 SNHLY and CDR2 FYNNEI come from the germline V gene. CDR3 sequence reads: CASSESRTARAGELFF. The DNA of the CDR3 is TGTGCCAGCAGTGAATCCAGGACCGCGAGGGCCGGGGAGCTGTTCTTT.

The genes are TRBV11-1 and TRBJ2-2; D is unclear. Trimming pared 1 base from V and 0 bases from J, leaving 18 bases between. CDR3 size: 19 residues. CDR1 and CDR2 from the germline V gene are SGHAT and FQDESV (reference sequence). The CDR3: CASSLGARSPTTNTGELFF. In nucleotides, the CDR3 is TGTGCCAGCAGCTTAGGCGCCAGGAGCCCAACTACGAACACCGGGGAGCTGTTTTTT.